The 11 T cell receptor beta chains below all came from one sample that was sequenced in a study of blood T cells in healthy people across ages. Combining a sample-barcoded 5' primer with a J-beta primer mix, a second PCR ran for roughly 7 to 12 cycles. MiXCR was run by TCRdb on the 5' RACE reads, yielding one entry per CDR3 protein. This sample has some 1.1 million distinct CDR3 sequences, with more than 30% found just once. Material: blood. These receptor sequences come from a young man in good health.

A word on this clonotype: The junction departs from the called germline gene at one end, perhaps through a read error. V and J are TRBV14 and TRBJ1-2; no reliable D call. This CDR3 has 13 amino acids. CDR1 is SGHDN, CDR2 FVKESK, per germline. DNA for the CDR3: TGTGCCGGCAGCCAAGGTATAAAGGAGGGCTACACCTTC. Translation gives CAGSQGIKEGYTF.

In regard to this clonotype: A much larger clone lies a single base off, so this may be a read error. This sequence joins TRBV29-1 and TRBJ2-1; D is possibly TRBD1 (6 bases). V was pared by 7 bases and J by 5 bases, with 12 bases between. Germline CDR1 is SQVTM and CDR2 is ANQGSEA. The CDR3 is made up of 12 amino acids. The CDR3 DNA sequence: TGCAGCGCCCACGGGGACAACAATGAGCAGTTCTTC. Amino acid sequence: CSAHGDNNEQFF.

The chain combines TRBV6-2 or TRBV6-3 with TRBJ2-7; TRBD1 matches at 7 bases. Per the germline V gene, CDR1 is MNHEY and CDR2 is SVGEGT. The CDR3 has 14 amino acids. Trimming cost V 6 bases and J 2 bases; bases outside gene matches: 7. This CDR3 reads CASSPGQRTYEQYF. Here the CDR3 DNA reads TGTGCCAGCAGCCCGGGACAGCGGACCTACGAGCAGTACTTC.

The genes are TRBV20-1 and TRBJ2-3; either TRBD1 or TRBD2 may fit D (5 bases each). Trimming stripped 3 bases from V and 2 bases from J, with 12 bases between. Germline V CDR1 and CDR2: DFQATT, SNEGSKA (reference sequence). The length of the CDR3 is 14 residues. The CDR3 here is CSASLLGTTDTQYF. CDR3 nucleotide sequence: TGCAGTGCTAGTTTGCTAGGGACCACAGATACGCAGTATTTT.

This clonotype was found a few times. This sequence joins TRBV7-8 and TRBJ1-5; the match to TRBD1 covers 7 bases. V was pared by 5 bases and J by 4 bases, with 5 bases of the junction left unmatched. This CDR3 is 14 amino acids long. The germline V gene encodes CDR1 SGHVS and CDR2 FQNEAQ. This CDR3 is CASSPGGPNQPQHF. The CDR3 DNA reads TGTGCCAGCAGCCCAGGGGGACCTAATCAGCCCCAGCATTTT.

The chain joins TRBV20-1 to TRBJ1-1; TRBD1 aligns across 9 bases. This CDR3 is built from 16 residues. Per germline, CDR1 DFQATT and CDR2 SNEGSKA (reference sequence). V shed 6 bases and J 0 bases; nucleotides not matched to a gene: 11. CDR3 loop: CSATTGGNPMNTEAFF. The CDR3 DNA follows: TGCAGTGCCACTACAGGGGGCAATCCAATGAACACTGAAGCTTTCTTT.

This clonotype was counted only a few times. The chain couples TRBV4-3 to TRBJ1-6; D call uncertain. CDR3 length: 18 residues. Trimming stripped 0 bases from V and 8 bases from J, with 20 bases between. Germline CDR1 reads LGHNA; CDR2 reads YSLEER. CDR3 sequence reads: CASSQDPRRYGGDSPLHF. In DNA form, the CDR3 reads TGCGCCAGCAGCCAAGATCCGAGGAGGTACGGTGGTGATTCACCCCTCCACTTT.

This clonotype occurred a few times. V gene TRBV2 combines with J gene TRBJ1-2; possible D gene TRBD1, 5 bases. Trimming shortened V by 6 bases and J by 8 bases, and 10 bases separated the two germline ends. CDR1 is SNHLY and CDR2 is FYNNEI in the germline V gene. The length of the CDR3 is 11 residues. CDR3 nucleotide sequence: TGTGCCAGCAGAGAGGGGATAGGCTACACCTTC. It codes for CASREGIGYTF.

The chain links TRBV4-2 to TRBJ2-1, with 7 bases aligning to TRBD1. The CDR3 totals 18 residues. The germline CDR1 and CDR2 sequences are LGHNA and YNFKEQ. Trimming took 3 bases from V and 0 from J; bases not matched to a gene: 11. CDR3 amino acids: CASSQVRQGRSSYNEQFF. CDR3 DNA sequence: TGTGCCAGCAGCCAGGTCCGACAGGGCAGAAGCTCCTACAATGAGCAGTTCTTC.

In regard to this clonotype: A much larger clonotype is one base distant, so this may be a read error. The rearrangement links TRBV4-2 to TRBJ1-4, with 7 bases identical to TRBD1. V lost 1 base to trimming and J lost 7 bases; unmatched junction nucleotides: 15. CDR1 is LGHNA, CDR2 YNFKEQ, per germline. There are 18 residues in the CDR3. The CDR3 is CASSQGSGGGACREKLFF. Here the CDR3 DNA reads TGTGCCAGCAGCCAAGGTTCGGGAGGGGGCGCGTGTCGTGAAAAACTGTTTTTT.

The chain is built from TRBV7-2 and TRBJ1-4; unclear D gene. In germline, CDR1 is SGHTA, CDR2 FQGNSA. The CDR3 spans 15 residues. Deletions cut 1 base from V and 6 bases from J, with 12 bases between. This CDR3 is CASSLGAAQDEKLFF. The DNA of the CDR3 is TGTGCCAGCAGCTTAGGGGCGGCCCAGGATGAAAAACTGTTTTTT.